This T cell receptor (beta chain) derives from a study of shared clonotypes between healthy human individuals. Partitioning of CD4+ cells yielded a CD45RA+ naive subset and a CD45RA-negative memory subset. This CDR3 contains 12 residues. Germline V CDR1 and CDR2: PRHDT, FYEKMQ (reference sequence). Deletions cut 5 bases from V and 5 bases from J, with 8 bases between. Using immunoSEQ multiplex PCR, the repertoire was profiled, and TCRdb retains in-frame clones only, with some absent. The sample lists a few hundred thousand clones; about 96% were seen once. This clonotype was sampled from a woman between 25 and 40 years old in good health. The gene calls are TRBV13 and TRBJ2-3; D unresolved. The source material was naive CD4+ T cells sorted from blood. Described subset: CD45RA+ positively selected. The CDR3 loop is CASSPPGDTQYF. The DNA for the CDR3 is TGTGCCAGCAGCCCACCCGGAGATACGCAGTATTTT.